A single sample gave rise to the 29 T cell receptor beta chains below, sequenced in a study of T cell clonotyping in hematopoietic cell transplantation. Generated by immunoSEQ multiplex PCR, the TCRdb table keeps only in-frame clones and is missing some. In the table there are 35,000 to 50,000 clones, 95% of which are singletons. The specimen sequenced was peripheral blood mononuclear cells. The receptors come from a man aged 30 to 45 in good health. Some clones in this sample may be carry-over from other donors' samples.

This rearrangement joins TRBV11-2 to TRBJ2-7, with D tentatively TRBD1 or TRBD2 (5 bases each). CDR1 and CDR2 (germline): SGHAT, FQNNGV. The length of the CDR3 is 12 residues. The ends were cut back, 6 bases at V and 7 bases at J, with 13 bases in the middle. DNA of the CDR3: TGTGCCAGCAGAACCGGGACGATTGAGCAGTACTTC. Translated, it gives CASRTGTIEQYF. The entire variable domain, with the rest obtained from reference TRBV11-2 and TRBJ2-7, is as follows: EAGVAQSPRYKIIEKRQSVAFWCNPISGHATLYWYQQILGQGPKLLIQFQNNGVVDDSQLPKDRFSAERLKGVDSTLKIQPAKLEDSAVYLCASRTGTIEQYFGPGTRLTVT.

The chain is built from TRBV5-1 and TRBJ1-2; no clear D gene. Germline V gives CDR1 SGHRS, CDR2 YFSETQ. Deletions cut 4 bases from V and 2 bases from J, with 18 bases between. CDR3 length equals 16 residues. The CDR3 region is CASSPFSQAWNYGYTF. DNA for the CDR3: TGCGCCAGCAGCCCTTTTAGCCAGGCCTGGAACTATGGCTACACCTTC.

CDR3 sequence reads: CASSLAGPSTDTQYF. DNA of the CDR3: TGTGCCAGCAGCTTAGCGGGACCCAGCACAGATACGCAGTATTTT. The chain is built from TRBV7-9 and TRBJ2-3; either TRBD1 or TRBD2 may fit D (5 bases each). V gave up 0 bases and J gave up 0 bases, with 7 bases separating them. Germline V CDR1 and CDR2: SEHNR, FQNEAQ (reference sequence). The CDR3 consists of 15 residues. Supplemented by reference TRBV7-9 and TRBJ2-3, the full variable domain reads DTGVSQNPRHKITKRGQNVTFRCDPISEHNRLYWYRQTLGQGPEFLTYFQNEAQLEKSRLLSDRFSAERPKGSFSTLEIQRTEQGDSAMYLCASSLAGPSTDTQYFGPGTRLTVL.

Concerning this clone itself: Other DNA sequences within the sample encode an identical CDR3. The V call is TRBV27, the J call TRBJ2-7; no definite D call. Between the trimmed V and J ends, which lost 8 bases and 2 bases, there was a span of 4 bases. This CDR3 has 10 residues. Germline lookup yields CDR1 MNHEY and CDR2 SMNVEV (reference sequence). CDR3: CASGPYEQYF. For the CDR3, the DNA is TGTGCCAGCGGCCCCTACGAGCAGTACTTC.

The chain joins TRBV28 to TRBJ2-5; 7 bases are a match to TRBD2. The CDR3 is made up of 14 amino acids. The germline CDR1 and CDR2 sequences are MDHEN and SYDVKM. With V trimmed by 2 bases and J by 4 bases, 4 bases remained unmatched. This chain's CDR3 is CASSLAGEGETQYF. The CDR3 DNA follows: TGTGCCAGCAGTTTAGCGGGAGAGGGAGAGACCCAGTACTTC.

The chain employs TRBV11-3 and TRBJ2-5, with 11 bases fitting TRBD2. The CDR3 totals 16 residues. Trimming removed 3 bases from V and 3 bases from J; junction bases left unmatched: 6. Looked up from germline, CDR1 is SGHNT and CDR2 is YENEEA. CDR3 protein: CASSLETSGRKETQYF. CDR3 coding DNA: TGTGCCAGCAGCTTGGAAACTAGCGGGAGAAAAGAGACCCAGTACTTC.

The chain has TRBV30 and TRBJ2-7, with a weak D call TRBD1 (6 bases). In germline, CDR1 is GTSNPN, CDR2 SVGIG (reference sequence). V lost 0 bases, J lost 5 bases, and 14 bases lay in between. The length of the CDR3 is 14 residues. The CDR3 loop is CAWSVWGRINEQYF. The DNA for the CDR3 is TGTGCCTGGAGTGTCTGGGGGCGGATCAACGAGCAGTACTTC. The whole variable domain, filled in from reference TRBV30 and TRBJ2-7, reads SQTIHQWPATLVQPVGSPLSLECTVEGTSNPNLYWYRQAAGRGLQLLFYSVGIGQISSEVPQNLSASRPQDRQFILSSKKLLLSDSGFYLCAWSVWGRINEQYFGPGTRLTVT.

The V gene is TRBV6-5, the J gene TRBJ2-3; D remains ambiguous. Germline V lookup: CDR1 MNHEY, CDR2 SVGAGI. The CDR3 spans 15 residues. Trimming cost V 5 bases and J 3 bases, with 15 bases left between them. CDR3 sequence reads: CASSRAVDGTDTQYF. The CDR3 DNA follows: TGTGCCAGCAGTCGCGCGGTGGATGGTACAGATACGCAGTATTTT.

The chain uses TRBV4-1 and TRBJ1-4; D gene uncertain. Per the germline V gene, CDR1 is MGHRA and CDR2 is YSYEKL. The CDR3 runs 15 residues. The germline V and J ends were trimmed by 1 base and 7 bases, with 13 bases remaining between them. CDR3 nucleotide sequence: TGCGCCAGCAGCCAAGGTCGGGCACCCGGTGAAAAACTGTTTTTT. This gives the protein CASSQGRAPGEKLFF.

The gene calls are TRBV6-6 and TRBJ1-1; possibly TRBD1 for D (5 bases). V shed 5 bases and J shed 2 bases, with 15 bases lying between them. This CDR3 contains 15 residues. CDR1 and CDR2 from the germline V gene are MNHNY and SVGAGI (reference sequence). DNA of the CDR3: TGTGCCAGCAGTCGACAGACGGCGGGCAACACTGAAGCTTTCTTT. Its translation is CASSRQTAGNTEAFF.

The gene calls are TRBV9 and TRBJ1-4; weak D call: TRBD1 (5 bases). V gave up 4 bases and J gave up 3 bases, with 13 bases separating them. Germline V gives CDR1 SGDLS, CDR2 YYNGEE. The CDR3 contains 15 residues. The CDR3 nucleotides are TGTGCCAGCAGCTTGGCAGGGAATTCTAATGAAAAACTGTTTTTT. It specifies CASSLAGNSNEKLFF.

The chain is built from TRBV19 and TRBJ1-4, with D perhaps TRBD1 (5 bases). The length of the CDR3 is 16 residues. V was shortened by 8 bases and J by 4 bases, with 20 bases between the two germline ends. Germline V gene lookup returns CDR1 LNHDA and CDR2 SQIVND (reference sequence). In DNA, the CDR3 is TGTGCCAGTTCATTCTCTCGGGGCCAGAGTAATGAAAAACTGTTTTTT. The encoded protein is CASSFSRGQSNEKLFF.

The chain carries TRBV5-5 and TRBJ2-7, with D possibly TRBD1 on 6 matching bases. The germline V gene has CDR1 SGHKS and CDR2 YYEKEE (reference sequence). V was shortened by 1 base and J by 2 bases, with 16 bases between the two germline ends. This CDR3 comprises 16 residues. As DNA, the CDR3 is TGTGCCAGCAGCTTGATTTCGACAGGAAGGGCCTACGAGCAGTACTTC. Amino acid sequence: CASSLISTGRAYEQYF.

This clone was counted once. This chain links TRBV9 with TRBJ2-2; no clear D gene. There are 16 residues in the CDR3. Trimming stripped 3 bases from V and 6 bases from J, with 18 bases between. From germline, CDR1 is SGDLS and CDR2 YYNGEE. CDR3 sequence: CASSADPSLLAGELFF. For the CDR3, the DNA is TGTGCCAGCAGCGCCGACCCCTCGCTGCTCGCCGGGGAGCTGTTTTTT.

V is TRBV9 and J is TRBJ1-1, with a tentative D call TRBD1 (5 bases). Germline CDR1 SGDLS, CDR2 YYNGEE. The CDR3 covers 13 residues. V lost 4 bases to trimming and J lost 11 bases, with 18 bases between them. The DNA of the CDR3 is TGTGCCAGCAGCCGGACGGTGGGGGGACGGGCTTTCTTT. As protein: CASSRTVGGRAFF. The whole variable domain, filled in from reference TRBV9 and TRBJ1-1, reads DSGVTQTPKHLITATGQRVTLRCSPRSGDLSVYWYQQSLDQGLQFLIQYYNGEERAKGNILERFSAQQFPDLHSELNLSSLELGDSALYFCASSRTVGGRAFFGQGTRLTVV.

The V and J genes are TRBV30 and TRBJ2-5; 7 bases fit TRBD2. CDR3 length: 15 residues. Trimming removed 0 bases from V and 4 bases from J; junction bases left unmatched: 8. Germline CDR1 is GTSNPN and CDR2 is SVGIG (reference sequence). This chain's CDR3 is CAWSVVGGPGETQYF. CDR3 nucleotide sequence: TGTGCCTGGAGTGTAGTGGGAGGGCCTGGAGAGACCCAGTACTTC.

This chain connects TRBV19 to TRBJ1-5, with D perhaps matching TRBD1 (5 bases). The germline gives CDR1 LNHDA, CDR2 SQIVND (reference sequence). Between the trimmed V and J ends, which lost 3 bases and 2 bases, there was a span of 11 bases. This CDR3 is built from 15 residues. CDR3 region: CASSIRFRGNQPQHF. The DNA of the CDR3 is TGTGCCAGTAGTATCCGCTTCAGGGGCAATCAGCCCCAGCATTTT.

The chain uses TRBV6-6 and TRBJ1-6; D gene ambiguous. The CDR3 totals 15 residues. CDR1 is MNHNY, CDR2 SVGAGI, per germline (reference sequence). V lost 1 base, J lost 10 bases, and 14 bases lay in between. The CDR3 loop reads CASSYLLQKGSPLHF. The CDR3 nucleotides are TGTGCCAGCAGTTACTTGTTACAGAAAGGATCACCCCTCCACTTT.

This clone came up once. The chain uses TRBV5-6 and TRBJ1-3, with D maybe TRBD1 (5 bases). CDR3 length: 15 amino acids. Trimming removed 4 bases from V and 4 bases from J, with 15 bases in between. The V gene's germline CDR1 is SGHDT and CDR2 YYEEEE. The CDR3 reads CASSQGWQGGNTIYF. CDR3 DNA: TGTGCCAGCAGCCAAGGCTGGCAGGGCGGAAACACCATATATTTT.

The genes are TRBV7-8 and TRBJ1-5, with D unresolved. The germline gives CDR1 SGHVS, CDR2 FQNEAQ. CDR3 length: 17 amino acids. V was cut by 5 bases and J by 0 bases, with 17 bases left in between. In DNA form, the CDR3 reads TGTGCCAGCAGCCCTAGGCGACCCGGGTATAGCAATCAGCCCCAGCATTTT. It is translated as CASSPRRPGYSNQPQHF.

In this sample, this clone turned up once. The V and J genes are TRBV5-1 and TRBJ2-2; D possibly corresponds to TRBD1 (6 bases). Trimming pared 2 bases from V and 1 base from J, leaving 12 bases between. The length of the CDR3 is 16 residues. Germline values: CDR1 SGHRS, CDR2 YFSETQ. The CDR3 reads CASSFSTTGNTGELFF. CDR3 DNA sequence: TGCGCCAGCAGCTTTTCTACGACAGGGAACACCGGGGAGCTGTTTTTT.

The V call is TRBV30, the J call TRBJ1-1; D is unresolved. Germline-derived CDR1 and CDR2 are GTSNPN and SVGIG (reference sequence). The CDR3 consists of 13 residues. Trimming shortened V by 0 bases and J by 6 bases, and 11 bases separated the two germline ends. CDR3 amino acids: CAWSVLWPSEAFF. The CDR3 DNA sequence: TGTGCCTGGAGTGTACTCTGGCCTTCTGAAGCTTTCTTT.

The chain links TRBV11-2 to TRBJ2-7; TRBD2 matches 8 bases. The germline CDR1 and CDR2 sequences are SGHAT and FQNNGV. V shed 3 bases, J shed 2 bases, and the junction held 3 bases outside the gene matches. The CDR3 is 14 residues long. The CDR3 loop is CASSFAGGTYEQYF. CDR3 sequence (DNA): TGTGCCAGCAGCTTCGCGGGAGGAACCTACGAGCAGTACTTC.

The V and J genes are TRBV7-3 and TRBJ1-5; no clear D gene. V lost 3 bases, J lost 1 base, and 4 bases lay in between. CDR1 is SGHTA and CDR2 is FQGTGA in the germline V gene. This CDR3 has 13 residues. Written as DNA, the CDR3 is TGTGCCAGCAGCTTGGACAGCAATCAGCCCCAGCATTTT. It encodes CASSLDSNQPQHF.

The rearrangement joins TRBV5-8 to TRBJ2-7, with D possibly matching TRBD2 (5 bases). This CDR3 is 14 amino acids long. V lost 2 bases to trimming and J lost 2 bases, with 11 bases between them. Germline V gene lookup returns CDR1 SGHTS and CDR2 YDEGEE. The CDR3 bases are TGTGCCAGCAGCTTCGGGGATGCCGCCTACGAGCAGTACTTC. Protein sequence: CASSFGDAAYEQYF.

The chain carries TRBV6-5 and TRBJ1-2, with unresolved D. The germline V gene has CDR1 MNHEY and CDR2 SVGAGI. Trimming removed 4 bases from V and 3 bases from J, with 6 bases in between. The CDR3 extends over 12 amino acids. CDR3 nucleotide sequence: TGTGCCAGCAGTTCTCTATACTATGGCTACACCTTC. This translates into CASSSLYYGYTF.

The V gene is TRBV7-2, the J gene TRBJ2-7; 9 nucleotides align to TRBD2. Germline V gene data show CDR1 as SGHTA and CDR2 as FQGNSA. The CDR3 has 14 residues. Trimming took 5 bases from V and 6 from J; bases not matched to a gene: 8. Here the CDR3 DNA reads TGTGCCAGCAGCCCAGGGACTAGCCCGTTCGAGCAGTACTTC. Protein sequence: CASSPGTSPFEQYF.

The J gene is TRBJ2-3, the V gene TRBV5-1; 14 bases fit TRBD2. The junction had 3 bases not matched to a gene; V was cut back by 0 bases and J by 0 bases. The CDR3 runs 18 residues. Germline V gives CDR1 SGHRS, CDR2 YFSETQ. The CDR3 region is CASSLVGTSGGSTDTQYF. The CDR3 DNA is TGCGCCAGCAGCTTGGTGGGGACTAGCGGGGGCAGCACAGATACGCAGTATTTT.

V is TRBV7-3 and J is TRBJ1-2; D remains unclear. The V gene's germline CDR1 is SGHTA and CDR2 FQGTGA. V was pared by 3 bases and J by 13 bases, with 15 bases between. The CDR3 covers 12 residues. The chain's CDR3 is CASSLYGNLCTF. As DNA, the CDR3 is TGTGCCAGCAGCTTGTATGGGAATCTTTGCACCTTC.